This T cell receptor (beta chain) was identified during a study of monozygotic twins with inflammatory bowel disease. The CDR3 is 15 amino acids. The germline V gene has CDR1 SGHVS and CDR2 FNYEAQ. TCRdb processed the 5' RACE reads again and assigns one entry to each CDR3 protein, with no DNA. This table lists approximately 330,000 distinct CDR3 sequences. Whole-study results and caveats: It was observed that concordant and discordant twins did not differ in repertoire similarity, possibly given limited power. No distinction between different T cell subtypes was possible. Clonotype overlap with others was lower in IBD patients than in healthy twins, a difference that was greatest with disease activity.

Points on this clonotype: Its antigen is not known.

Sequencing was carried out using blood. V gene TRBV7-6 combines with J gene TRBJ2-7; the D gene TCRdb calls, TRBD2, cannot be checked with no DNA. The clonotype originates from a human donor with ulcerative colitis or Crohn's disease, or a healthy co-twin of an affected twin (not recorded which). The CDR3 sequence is CASSPARQAHYEQYF. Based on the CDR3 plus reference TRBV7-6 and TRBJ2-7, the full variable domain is GAGVSQSPRYKVTKRGQDVALRCDPISGHVSLYWYRQALGQGPEFLTYFNYEAQQDKSGLPNDRFSAERPEGSISTLTIQRTEQRDSAMYRCASSPARQAHYEQYFGPGTRLTVT.